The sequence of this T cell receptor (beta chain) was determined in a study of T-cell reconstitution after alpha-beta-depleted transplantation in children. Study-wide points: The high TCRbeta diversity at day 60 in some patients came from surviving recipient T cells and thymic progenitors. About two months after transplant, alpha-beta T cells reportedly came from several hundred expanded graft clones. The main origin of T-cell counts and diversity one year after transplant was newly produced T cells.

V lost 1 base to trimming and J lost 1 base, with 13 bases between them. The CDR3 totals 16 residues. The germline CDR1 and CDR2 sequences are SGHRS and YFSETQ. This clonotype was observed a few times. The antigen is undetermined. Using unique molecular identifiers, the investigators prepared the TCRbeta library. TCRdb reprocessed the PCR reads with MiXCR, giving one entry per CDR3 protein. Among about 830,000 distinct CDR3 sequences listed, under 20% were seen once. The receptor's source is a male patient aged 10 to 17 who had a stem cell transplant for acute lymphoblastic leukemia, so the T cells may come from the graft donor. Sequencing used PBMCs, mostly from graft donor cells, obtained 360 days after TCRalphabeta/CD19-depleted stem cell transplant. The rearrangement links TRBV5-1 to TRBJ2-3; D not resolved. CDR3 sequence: CASSLTASGGTDTQYF. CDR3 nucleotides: TGCGCCAGCAGCTTGACCGCGTCGGGCGGCACAGATACGCAGTATTTT. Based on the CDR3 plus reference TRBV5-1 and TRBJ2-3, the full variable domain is KAGVTQTPRYLIKTRGQQVTLSCSPISGHRSVSWYQQTPGQGLQFLFEYFSETQRNKGNFPGRFSGRQFSNSRSEMNVSTLELGDSALYLCASSLTASGGTDTQYFGPGTRLTVL.